This TCR beta chain stems from a study of regulatory T cells in long-lasting Graves disease. Study-level results: With persistent disease, TRBV28, TRBJ1-2 and TRBJ2-5 were the favored segments.

Time point here: newly diagnosed GD, antithyroid drugs for less than 3 months. PBMC-derived RNA was used for the TCR library. Construction of TCR beta libraries relied on iRepertoire HTBI primers and on Arm-PCR targeting CDR3 regions. TCRdb processed the multiplex PCR reads anew with MiXCR; each CDR3 protein has one entry. The sample consists of a few hundred thousand distinct CDR3 sequences, 12% of them appearing once. This clonotype was observed a few times. No antigen is known for it. Trimming took 5 bases from V and 7 from J; bases not matched to a gene: 11. Germline values: CDR1 MDHEN, CDR2 SYDVKM. The CDR3 extends over 16 amino acids. The sample was also linked to a second study, of T cells in Graves' hyperthyroidism and ophthalmopathy. From that second work: Stable Graves' hyperthyroidism denoted no ophthalmopathy progression over 18 months.

This specimen was peripheral blood mononuclear cells (PBMCs), taken at new diagnosis, from a patient treated with antithyroid drugs. V is TRBV28 and J is TRBJ2-1, with TRBD2 matching 10 bases. The clonotype was recovered from a woman aged 18-29 years with Graves disease. CDR3 in DNA: TGTGCCAGCAGTCTGAGAGCGGGAGGGCCTCGTAATGAGCAGTTCTTC. It encodes CASSLRAGGPRNEQFF.